A selection of T cell receptor beta chains follows, all from one sample in a study of CD8+ T cells in alopecia areata. The protocol was immunoSEQ multiplex PCR, while the TCRdb copy is restricted to in-frame clones and leaves out a portion. The sample includes approximately 140,000 clones, 85% to 90% seen only once; the top ten take about 14%. This material consisted of CD8+ T cells sorted from blood, taken at week 0. The receptors were sampled from a human donor with alopecia areata. The CDR3 runs from the conserved cysteine through the conserved F or W.

j_call v_call cdr3_aa
TRBJ2-1 TRBV27 CASGTLSAEQFF
TRBJ2-7 TRBV4-1 CASSQEDRESYEQYF
TRBJ1-1 TRBV13 CASSFSGMNTEAFF
TRBJ2-3 TRBV19 CASTKDGFTDTQYF
TRBJ2-1 TRBV5-4 CASSSGRSSYNEQFF
TRBJ1-2 TRBV5-4 CASSVPPPNYGYTF
TRBJ1-2 TRBV4-2 CASSQWDTGSDGYTF
TRBJ2-7 TRBV29-1 CSVEDGTEQYF
TRBJ2-7 TRBV13 CASSSREGAYEQYF
TRBJ1-5 TRBV6-1 CASSEVGLGTGLLNQPQHF
TRBJ2-7 TRBV6-5 CASSYSSGRAYEQYF
TRBJ1-2 TRBV19 CASSSGAVYTF
TRBJ2-3 TRBV5-6 CASSLVMAGGPRDTQYF
TRBJ2-1 TRBV7-9 CASSLGTPEQFF
TRBJ2-3 TRBV27 CASTDPGREADTQYF
TRBJ1-4 TRBV6-6 CASSYVRLNEKLFF
TRBJ2-1 TRBV2 CASSESGSEQFF
TRBJ2-2 TRBV9 CASSVAKGGGANTGELFF
- TRBV13 CASSSGQPEFYEQYF
TRBJ2-1 TRBV9 CASSVGSGSSYNEQFF
TRBJ1-1 TRBV5-8 CASSITGGTEAFF
TRBJ2-2 TRBV6-1 CASSAYRQAQNTGELFF
TRBJ2-5 TRBV7-9 CASSLAGGQETQYF
TRBJ2-6 TRBV27 CASRISGANVLTF
TRBJ2-7 TRBV10-3 CAGGTGTSYEQYF
TRBJ2-5 TRBV28 CASTPVRDSQETQYF
TRBJ2-1 TRBV5-1 CASSLWVGDGNEQFF
TRBJ2-1 TRBV6-1 CATMPGLAGVGEQFF
TRBJ2-2 TRBV29-1 CSVERAGDQAGELFF
TRBJ2-7 TRBV10-3 CAISGGQLYEQYF
TRBJ2-1 TRBV4-3 CASSPRLAAFYNEQFF
TRBJ2-7 TRBV6-1 CASSEMAAGVNEQYF
TRBJ2-1 TRBV5-4 CASSISGGNEQFF
TRBJ1-3 TRBV19 CASSIGSGNTIYF
TRBJ2-3 TRBV7-9 CASSLALSTDTQYF
TRBJ2-1 TRBV6-1 CASSETNEQFF
TRBJ2-7 TRBV5-1 CASSATAGGTYEQYF
TRBJ1-6 TRBV2 CAGHSTGSNSPLHF
TRBJ2-4 TRBV19 CASSMVGMDKNIQYF
TRBJ2-7 TRBV20-1 CSARRGYEQYF
TRBJ2-2 TRBV7-8 CASSFLNSPNTGELFF
TRBJ1-1 TRBV11-2 CASSLAGSGVHTEAFF
TRBJ2-3 TRBV2 CASPLVGAAPTDTQYF
TRBJ2-3 TRBV15 CATSTSDSYTDTQYF
TRBJ1-2 TRBV7-8 CASSQTGGVDGYTF
TRBJ2-7 TRBV19 CASSWTGRGYEQYF
TRBJ2-3 TRBV11-2 CASSKRSGGSITDTQYF
TRBJ2-2 TRBV2 CASSQGQGLVGELFF
TRBJ1-1 TRBV11-1 CASSLGLTGNTEAFF
TRBJ2-7 TRBV9 CASSDYANSYEQYF
TRBJ2-3 TRBV9 CASSVASGDSDTQYF
TRBJ2-7 TRBV29-1 CSAGLAGTTYEQYF
TRBJ2-7 TRBV27 CASGWEQYF
TRBJ2-3 TRBV6-5 CASSYSGQGADTQYF
TRBJ1-4 TRBV7-2 CASSLDPREVEKLFF
TRBJ2-3 TRBV19 CASRGDNTDTQYF
TRBJ2-7 TRBV29-1 CSGGSGPYEQYF
TRBJ2-2 TRBV10-1 CASSESTVGGAGELFF
TRBJ1-2 TRBV6-5 CASSYGANYGYTF